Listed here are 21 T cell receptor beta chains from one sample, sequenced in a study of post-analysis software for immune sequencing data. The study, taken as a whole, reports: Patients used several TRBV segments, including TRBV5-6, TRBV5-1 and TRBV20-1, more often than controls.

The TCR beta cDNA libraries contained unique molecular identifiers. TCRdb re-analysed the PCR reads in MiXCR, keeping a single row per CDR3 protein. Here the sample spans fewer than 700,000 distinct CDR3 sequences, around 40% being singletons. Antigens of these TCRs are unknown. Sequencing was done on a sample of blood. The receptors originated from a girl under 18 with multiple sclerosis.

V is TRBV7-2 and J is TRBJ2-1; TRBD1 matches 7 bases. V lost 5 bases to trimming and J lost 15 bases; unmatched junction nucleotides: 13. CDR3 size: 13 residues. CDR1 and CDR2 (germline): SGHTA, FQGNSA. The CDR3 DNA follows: TGTGCCAGCAGCCGACCGCAGAACAGGGGTCGGTTCTTC. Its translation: CASSRPQNRGRFF. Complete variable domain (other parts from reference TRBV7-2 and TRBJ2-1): GAGVSQSPSNKVTEKGKDVELRCDPISGHTALYWYRQSLGQGLEFLIYFQGNSAPDKSGLPSDRFSAERTGGSVSTLTIQRTQQEDSAVYLCASSRPQNRGRFFGPGTRLTVL.

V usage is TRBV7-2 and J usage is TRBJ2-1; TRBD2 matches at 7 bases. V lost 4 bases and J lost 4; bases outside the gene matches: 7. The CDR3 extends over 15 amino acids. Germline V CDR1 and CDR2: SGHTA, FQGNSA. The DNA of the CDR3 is TGTGCCAGCAGCTCAACCGGGACTACTTACAATGAGCAGTTCTTC. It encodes CASSSTGTTYNEQFF.

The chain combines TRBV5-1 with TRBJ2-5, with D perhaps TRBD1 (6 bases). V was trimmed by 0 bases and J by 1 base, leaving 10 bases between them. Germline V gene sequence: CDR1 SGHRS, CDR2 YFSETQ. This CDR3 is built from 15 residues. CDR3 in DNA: TGCGCCAGCAGCTTGGACTGGGGGCGCCAAGAGACCCAGTACTTC. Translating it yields CASSLDWGRQETQYF.

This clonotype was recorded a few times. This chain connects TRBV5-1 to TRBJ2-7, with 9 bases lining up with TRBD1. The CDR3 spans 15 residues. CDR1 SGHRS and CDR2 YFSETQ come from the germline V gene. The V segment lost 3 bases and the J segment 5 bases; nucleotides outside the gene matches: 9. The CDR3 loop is CASSSTGGFTDEQYF. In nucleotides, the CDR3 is TGCGCCAGCAGCTCTACAGGGGGCTTTACCGACGAGCAGTACTTC.

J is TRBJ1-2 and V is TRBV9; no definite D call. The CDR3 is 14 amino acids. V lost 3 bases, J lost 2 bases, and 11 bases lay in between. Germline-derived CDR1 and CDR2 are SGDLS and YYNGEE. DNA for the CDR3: TGTGCCAGCAGCGGTGACCCAGTGAACTATGGCTACACCTTC. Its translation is CASSGDPVNYGYTF.

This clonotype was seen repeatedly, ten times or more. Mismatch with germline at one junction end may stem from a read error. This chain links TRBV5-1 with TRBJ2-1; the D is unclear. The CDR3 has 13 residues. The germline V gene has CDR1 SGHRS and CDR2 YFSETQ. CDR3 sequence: CASSLGDYNEQFF. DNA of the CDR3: TGTGCCAGCAGCTTGGGTGATTACAATGAGCAGTTCTTC. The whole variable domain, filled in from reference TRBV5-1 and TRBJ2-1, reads KAGVTQTPRYLIKTRGQQVTLSCSPISGHRSVSWYQQTPGQGLQFLFEYFSETQRNKGNFPGRFSGRQFSNSRSEMNVSTLELGDSALYLCASSLGDYNEQFFGPGTRLTVL.

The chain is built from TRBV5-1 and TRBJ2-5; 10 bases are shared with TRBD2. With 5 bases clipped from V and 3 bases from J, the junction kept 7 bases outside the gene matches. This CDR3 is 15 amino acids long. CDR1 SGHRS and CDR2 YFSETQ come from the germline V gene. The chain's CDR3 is CASRTLAGDEETQYF. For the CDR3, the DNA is TGCGCCAGCAGGACTCTAGCGGGGGATGAAGAGACCCAGTACTTC.

The CDR3 bases are TGTGCCAGCAGCTCCCCACCCCTTGGACAGTCGGACCAAGAGACCCAGTACTTC. This sequence encodes CASSSPPLGQSDQETQYF. The chain has TRBV5-5 and TRBJ2-5, with D tentatively TRBD1 (6 bases). Germline CDR1 is SGHKS and CDR2 is YYEKEE (reference sequence). CDR3 length equals 18 residues. V was clipped by 3 bases and J by 0 bases, with 21 bases between them.

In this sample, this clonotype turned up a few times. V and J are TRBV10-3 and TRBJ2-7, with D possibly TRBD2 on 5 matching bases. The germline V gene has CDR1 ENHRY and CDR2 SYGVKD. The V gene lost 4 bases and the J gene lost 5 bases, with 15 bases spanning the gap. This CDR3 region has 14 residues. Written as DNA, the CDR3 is TGTGCCATCAGTGTTCTGATGTCCGGGGACGAGCAGTACTTC. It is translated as CAISVLMSGDEQYF.

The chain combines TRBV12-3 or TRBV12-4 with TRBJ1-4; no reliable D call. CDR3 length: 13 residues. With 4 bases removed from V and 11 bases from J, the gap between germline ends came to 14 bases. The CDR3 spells CASSSRLGSKLFF. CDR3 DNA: TGTGCCAGCAGTTCCCGCTTGGGTAGTAAACTGTTTTTT.

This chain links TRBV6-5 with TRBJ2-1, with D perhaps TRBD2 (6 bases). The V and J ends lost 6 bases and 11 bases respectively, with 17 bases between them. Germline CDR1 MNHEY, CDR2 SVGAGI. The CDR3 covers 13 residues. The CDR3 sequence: CASSQDLANKQFF. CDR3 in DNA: TGTGCCAGCAGCCAAGATCTAGCGAATAAGCAGTTCTTC.

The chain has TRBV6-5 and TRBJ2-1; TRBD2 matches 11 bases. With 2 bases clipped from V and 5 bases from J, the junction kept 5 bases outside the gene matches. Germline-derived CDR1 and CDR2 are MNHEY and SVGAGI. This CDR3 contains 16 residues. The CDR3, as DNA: TGTGCCAGCAGTTACCGAGGGACTAGCGGCCACAATGAGCAGTTCTTC. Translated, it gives CASSYRGTSGHNEQFF.

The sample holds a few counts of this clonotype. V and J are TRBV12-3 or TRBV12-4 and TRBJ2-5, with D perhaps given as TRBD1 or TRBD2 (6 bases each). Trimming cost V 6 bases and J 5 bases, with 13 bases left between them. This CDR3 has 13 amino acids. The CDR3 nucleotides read TGTGCCAGCAGCAGGGGCGGGGAGGAGACCCAGTACTTC. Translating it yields CASSRGGEETQYF.

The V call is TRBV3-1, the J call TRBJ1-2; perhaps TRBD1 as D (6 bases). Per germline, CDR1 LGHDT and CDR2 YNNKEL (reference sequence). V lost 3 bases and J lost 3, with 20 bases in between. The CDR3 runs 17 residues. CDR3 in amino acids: CASSHVAGALFHYGYTF. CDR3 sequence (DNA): TGTGCCAGCAGCCATGTTGCAGGGGCCCTTTTTCACTATGGCTACACCTTC.

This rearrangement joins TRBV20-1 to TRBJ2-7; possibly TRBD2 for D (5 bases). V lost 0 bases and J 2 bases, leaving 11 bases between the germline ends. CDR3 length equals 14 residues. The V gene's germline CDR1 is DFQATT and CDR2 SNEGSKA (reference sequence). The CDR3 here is CSARDLGSAYEQYF. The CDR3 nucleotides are TGCAGTGCTAGAGATCTAGGGAGCGCCTACGAGCAGTACTTC.

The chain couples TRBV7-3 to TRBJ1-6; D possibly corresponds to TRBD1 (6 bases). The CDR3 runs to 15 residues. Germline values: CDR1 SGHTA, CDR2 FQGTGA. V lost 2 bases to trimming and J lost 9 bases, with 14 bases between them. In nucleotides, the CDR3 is TGTGCCAGCAGCTTATTTGCCGGGGGCGGTTCACCCCTCCACTTT. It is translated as CASSLFAGGGSPLHF.

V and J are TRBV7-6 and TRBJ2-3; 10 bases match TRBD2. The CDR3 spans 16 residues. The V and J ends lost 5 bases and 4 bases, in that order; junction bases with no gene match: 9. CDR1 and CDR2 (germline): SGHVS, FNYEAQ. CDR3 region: CASSLRSGRAADTQYF. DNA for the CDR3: TGTGCCAGCAGCCTACGGAGCGGGAGGGCCGCAGATACGCAGTATTTT.

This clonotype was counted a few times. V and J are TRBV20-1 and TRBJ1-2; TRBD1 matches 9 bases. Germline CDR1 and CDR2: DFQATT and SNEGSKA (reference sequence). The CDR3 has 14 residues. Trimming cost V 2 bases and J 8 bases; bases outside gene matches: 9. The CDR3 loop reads CSARLATGGGGYTF. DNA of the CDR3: TGCAGTGCTAGACTAGCTACAGGGGGCGGAGGCTACACCTTC.

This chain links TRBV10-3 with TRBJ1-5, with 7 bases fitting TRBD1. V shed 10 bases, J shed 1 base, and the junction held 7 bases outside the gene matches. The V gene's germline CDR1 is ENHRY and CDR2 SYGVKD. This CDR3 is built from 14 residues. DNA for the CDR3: TGTGCCACACAGGGGTTTGGGAGCAATCAGCCCCAGCATTTT. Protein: CATQGFGSNQPQHF.

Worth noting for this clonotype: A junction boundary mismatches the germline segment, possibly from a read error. The CDR3 here is CSVAGRTTYEPYF. CDR3 DNA: TGCAGCGTTGCCGGGAGGACAACCTACGAGCCGTACTTC. V is TRBV29-1 and J is TRBJ2-7; TRBD2 aligns across 7 bases. CDR3 size: 13 residues. Germline assignment: CDR1 SQVTM and CDR2 ANQGSEA.

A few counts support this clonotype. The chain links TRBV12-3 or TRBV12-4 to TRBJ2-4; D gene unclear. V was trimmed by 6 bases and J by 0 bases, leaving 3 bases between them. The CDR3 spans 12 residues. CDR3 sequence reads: CASSRAKNIQYF. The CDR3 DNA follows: TGTGCCAGCAGCCGAGCCAAAAACATTCAGTACTTC.